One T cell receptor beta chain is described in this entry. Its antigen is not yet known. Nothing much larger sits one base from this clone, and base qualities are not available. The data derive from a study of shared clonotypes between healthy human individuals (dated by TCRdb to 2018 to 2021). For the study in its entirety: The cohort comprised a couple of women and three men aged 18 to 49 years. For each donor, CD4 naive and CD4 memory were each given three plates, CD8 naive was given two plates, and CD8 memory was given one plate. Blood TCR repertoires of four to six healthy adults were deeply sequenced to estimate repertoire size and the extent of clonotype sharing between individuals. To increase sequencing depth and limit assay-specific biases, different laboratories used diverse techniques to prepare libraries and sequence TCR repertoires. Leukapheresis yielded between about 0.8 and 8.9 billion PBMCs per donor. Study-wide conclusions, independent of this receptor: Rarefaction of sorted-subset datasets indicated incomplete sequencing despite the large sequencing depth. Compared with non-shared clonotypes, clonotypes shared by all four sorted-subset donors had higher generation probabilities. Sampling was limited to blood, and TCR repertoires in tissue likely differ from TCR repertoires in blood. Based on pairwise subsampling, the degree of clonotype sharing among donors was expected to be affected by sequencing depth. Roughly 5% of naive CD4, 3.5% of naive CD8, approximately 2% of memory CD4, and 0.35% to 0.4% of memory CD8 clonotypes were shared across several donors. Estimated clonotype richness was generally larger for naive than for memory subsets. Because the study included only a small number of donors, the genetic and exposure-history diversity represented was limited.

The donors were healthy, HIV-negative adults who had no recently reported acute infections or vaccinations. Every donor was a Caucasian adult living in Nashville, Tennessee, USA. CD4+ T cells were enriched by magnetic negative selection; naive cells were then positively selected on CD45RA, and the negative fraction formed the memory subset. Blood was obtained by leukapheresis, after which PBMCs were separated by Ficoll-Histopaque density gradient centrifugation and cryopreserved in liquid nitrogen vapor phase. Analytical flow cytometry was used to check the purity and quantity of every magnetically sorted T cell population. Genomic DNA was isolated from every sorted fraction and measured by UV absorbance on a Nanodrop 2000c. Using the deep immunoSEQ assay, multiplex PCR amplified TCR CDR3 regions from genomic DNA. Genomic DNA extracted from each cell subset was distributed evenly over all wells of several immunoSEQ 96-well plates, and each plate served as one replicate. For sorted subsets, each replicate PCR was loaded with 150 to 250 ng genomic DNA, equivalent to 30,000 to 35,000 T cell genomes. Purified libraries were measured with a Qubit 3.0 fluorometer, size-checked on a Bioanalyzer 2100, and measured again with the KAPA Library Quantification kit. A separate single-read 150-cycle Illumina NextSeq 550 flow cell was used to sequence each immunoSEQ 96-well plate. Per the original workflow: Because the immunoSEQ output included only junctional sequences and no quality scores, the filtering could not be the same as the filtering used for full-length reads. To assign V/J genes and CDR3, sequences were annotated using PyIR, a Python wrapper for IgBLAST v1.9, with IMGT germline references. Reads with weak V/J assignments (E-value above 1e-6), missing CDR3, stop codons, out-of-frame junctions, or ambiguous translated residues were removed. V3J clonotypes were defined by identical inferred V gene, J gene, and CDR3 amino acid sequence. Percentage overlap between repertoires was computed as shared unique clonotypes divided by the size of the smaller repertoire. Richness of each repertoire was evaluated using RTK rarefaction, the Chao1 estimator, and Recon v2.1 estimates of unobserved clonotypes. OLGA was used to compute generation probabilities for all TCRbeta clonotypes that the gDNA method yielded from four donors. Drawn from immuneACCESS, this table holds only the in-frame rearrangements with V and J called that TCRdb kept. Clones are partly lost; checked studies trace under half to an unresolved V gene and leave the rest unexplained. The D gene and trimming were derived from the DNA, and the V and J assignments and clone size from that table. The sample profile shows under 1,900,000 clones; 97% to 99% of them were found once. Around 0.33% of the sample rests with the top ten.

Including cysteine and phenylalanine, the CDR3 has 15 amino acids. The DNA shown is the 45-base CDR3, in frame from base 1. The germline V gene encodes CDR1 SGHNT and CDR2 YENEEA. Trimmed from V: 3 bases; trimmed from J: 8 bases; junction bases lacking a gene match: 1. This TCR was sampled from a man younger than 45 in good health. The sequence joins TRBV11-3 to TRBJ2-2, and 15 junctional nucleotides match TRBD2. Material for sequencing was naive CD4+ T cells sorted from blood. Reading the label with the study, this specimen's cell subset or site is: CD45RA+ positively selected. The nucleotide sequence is TGTGCCAGCAGCTTGGGGACTAGCGGGAGGGGGGAGCTGTTTTTT. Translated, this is CASSLGTSGRGELFF.